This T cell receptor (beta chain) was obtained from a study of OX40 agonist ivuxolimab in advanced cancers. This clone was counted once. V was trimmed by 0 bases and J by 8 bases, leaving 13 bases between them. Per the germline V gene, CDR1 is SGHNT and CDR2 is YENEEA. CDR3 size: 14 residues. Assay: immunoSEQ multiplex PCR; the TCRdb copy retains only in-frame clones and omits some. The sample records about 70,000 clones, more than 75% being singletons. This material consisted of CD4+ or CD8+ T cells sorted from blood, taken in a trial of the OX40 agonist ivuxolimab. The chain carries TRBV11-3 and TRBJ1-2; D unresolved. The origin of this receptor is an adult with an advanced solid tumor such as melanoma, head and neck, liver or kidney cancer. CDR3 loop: CASSLDVISTGYTF. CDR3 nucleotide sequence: TGTGCCAGCAGCTTAGACGTAATTAGCACCGGCTACACCTTC. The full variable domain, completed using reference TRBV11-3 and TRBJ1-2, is EAGVVQSPRYKIIEKKQPVAFWCNPISGHNTLYWYLQNLGQGPELLIRYENEEAVDDSQLPKDRFSAERLKGVDSTLKIQPAELGDSAVYLCASSLDVISTGYTFGSGTRLTVV.